The 29 T cell receptor beta chains in this list originate from one sample, sequenced in a study of monozygotic twins with inflammatory bowel disease. TCRdb re-called the 5' RACE reads, yielding one record per CDR3 amino acid sequence without DNA. The ten most abundant clones cover 5.6% of a sample with roughly 320,000 distinct CDR3 sequences. Sequenced sample: blood. Source of these receptors: a human donor with ulcerative colitis or Crohn's disease, or a healthy co-twin of an affected twin (not recorded which).

The chain joins TRBV12-3 or TRBV12-4 to TRBJ2-5; TCRdb proposes TRBD1, but this gene call is untestable without DNA. The CDR3 consists of 15 residues. The CDR3 loop reads CASRSGQGARETQYF.

This chain links TRBV5-1 with TRBJ2-3. Looked up from germline, CDR1 is SGHRS and CDR2 is YFSETQ. This CDR3 comprises 16 residues. The CDR3 reads CASSPEPTVSTDTQYF.

The V and J genes are TRBV7-2 and TRBJ1-2. Germline V lookup: CDR1 SGHTA, CDR2 FQGNSA. CDR3 length: 14 residues. CDR3 loop: CASSPTAGNYGYTF.

This chain uses TRBV19 with TRBJ2-6; TCRdb calls TRBD1, which cannot be checked without DNA. Per germline, CDR1 LNHDA and CDR2 SQIVND (reference sequence). This CDR3 has 16 residues. CDR3 in amino acids: CASSRDTGVGANVLTF.

The chain recombines TRBV7-9 with TRBJ1-1; lacking DNA, the TRBD1 call made by TCRdb goes unchecked. In germline, CDR1 is SEHNR, CDR2 FQNEAQ (reference sequence). The CDR3 length is 14 residues. Here the CDR3 reads CASSLGAGGTEAFF. The variable domain in full, with the rest retrieved from reference TRBV7-9 and TRBJ1-1, is DTGVSQNPRHKITKRGQNVTFRCDPISEHNRLYWYRQTLGQGPEFLTYFQNEAQLEKSRLLSDRFSAERPKGSFSTLEIQRTEQGDSAMYLCASSLGAGGTEAFFGQGTRLTVV.

The chain links TRBV6-1 to TRBJ2-2; TCRdb proposes TRBD1, but this gene call is untestable without DNA. The CDR3 covers 15 residues. Germline V lookup: CDR1 MNHNS, CDR2 SASEGT. CDR3 in amino acids: CASRHRQGNTGELFF.

The V call is TRBV6-5, the J call TRBJ1-2; TCRdb picks TRBD1, but there is no DNA to check that call. CDR1 is MNHEY and CDR2 is SVGAGI in the germline V gene. The CDR3 is 15 residues long. This chain's CDR3 is CASSYALGQYYGYTF.

CDR3 amino acids: CASSPRMSNQPQHF. V and J are TRBV5-6 and TRBJ1-5. Germline V gives CDR1 SGHDT, CDR2 YYEEEE. This CDR3 contains 14 residues.

V gene TRBV20-1 combines with J gene TRBJ1-1; TCRdb's D call, TRBD1, is unchecked because there is no DNA. This CDR3 has 14 residues. In germline, CDR1 is DFQATT, CDR2 SNEGSKA (reference sequence). This CDR3 reads CSARIPGGNTEAFF.

The gene calls are TRBV19 and TRBJ1-5; TCRdb picks TRBD1, but there is no DNA to check that call. The CDR3 consists of 13 residues. CDR1 and CDR2 from the germline V gene are LNHDA and SQIVND (reference sequence). CDR3 region: CASSIRVDQPQHF.

This sequence joins TRBV10-2 and TRBJ1-1. There are 13 residues in the CDR3. Germline lookup yields CDR1 WSHSY and CDR2 SAAADI. The CDR3 loop is CASSPLGLTEAFF.

This rearrangement joins TRBV6-6 to TRBJ2-1; TCRdb calls TRBD2, which cannot be checked without DNA. In germline, CDR1 is MNHNY, CDR2 SVGAGI (reference sequence). This CDR3 spans 14 amino acids. This chain's CDR3 is CASRGSGRGDEQFF.

J is TRBJ2-1 and V is TRBV20-1. Germline CDR1 and CDR2: DFQATT and SNEGSKA (reference sequence). The CDR3 is 12 residues long. This CDR3 is CSARTWLSEQFF.

The CDR3 sequence: CATHRGNTEAFF. The chain recombines TRBV19 with TRBJ1-1; the D gene TCRdb calls, TRBD1, cannot be checked with no DNA. Germline V gene data show CDR1 as LNHDA and CDR2 as SQIVND (reference sequence). The CDR3 consists of 12 residues.

The CDR3 is CASSWAGTRDEKLFF. The chain links TRBV5-1 to TRBJ1-4. This CDR3 has 15 amino acids. The germline V gene encodes CDR1 SGHRS and CDR2 YFSETQ.

The V gene is TRBV5-1, the J gene TRBJ2-5. Looked up from germline, CDR1 is SGHRS and CDR2 is YFSETQ. The CDR3 length is 12 residues. CDR3 protein: CASSPDDRTQYF.

The J gene is TRBJ1-1, the V gene TRBV4-3. The CDR3 has 13 amino acids. CDR1 is LGHNA, CDR2 YSLEER, per germline. CDR3 sequence: CASSPTVLGWAFF.

This rearrangement joins TRBV6-5 to TRBJ2-3; TCRdb returns TRBD2, unconfirmable since there is no DNA. This CDR3 contains 15 residues. CDR1 and CDR2 (germline): MNHEY, SVGAGI. The CDR3 loop reads CASSYRWGGTDTQYF.

J is TRBJ2-7 and V is TRBV19. The CDR3 runs to 13 residues. Per germline, CDR1 LNHDA and CDR2 SQIVND (reference sequence). CDR3: CASSIVYPYEQYF.

The chain combines TRBV2 with TRBJ2-1. CDR1 and CDR2 from the germline V gene are SNHLY and FYNNEI. The CDR3 consists of 12 residues. The CDR3 is CASSDPGYEQFF.

The chain links TRBV10-1 to TRBJ1-1; the D gene TCRdb calls, TRBD1, cannot be checked with no DNA. Germline-derived CDR1 and CDR2 are WNHNN and SYGVQD (reference sequence). The CDR3 consists of 16 residues. The CDR3 spells CASSTGMGLGNTEAFF.

The chain links TRBV11-1 to TRBJ1-5; TCRdb's D call of TRBD1 is untestable without DNA. Germline CDR1 and CDR2: SGHAT and FQDESV (reference sequence). This CDR3 has 18 residues. CDR3: CASSLGGQSWNSNQPQHF.

This chain joins TRBV20-1 and TRBJ2-2; TCRdb names TRBD1, which stays unverified in the absence of DNA. Per the germline V gene, CDR1 is DFQATT and CDR2 is SNEGSKA (reference sequence). The CDR3 contains 13 residues. CDR3 region: CSAFKTGSGELFF.

The V gene is TRBV3-1, the J gene TRBJ1-5. Germline CDR1 LGHDT, CDR2 YNNKEL (reference sequence). The CDR3 runs to 13 residues. The CDR3 protein is CASSQDLGAAQHF.

The CDR3 sequence is CSASSRGMSDNSPLHF. This sequence joins TRBV20-1 and TRBJ1-6; TCRdb's D gene call, TRBD1, goes unchecked for lack of DNA. The CDR3 consists of 16 residues. Germline assignment: CDR1 DFQATT and CDR2 SNEGSKA (reference sequence).

V is TRBV6-5 and J is TRBJ2-2; TCRdb's assignment of TRBD2 cannot be checked, as there is no DNA. The germline gives CDR1 MNHEY, CDR2 SVGAGI. The CDR3 has 17 residues. CDR3 loop: CASSYPRSATNTGELFF.

CDR3 residues: CAISEYSGNTIYF. The chain couples TRBV10-3 to TRBJ1-3. There are 13 residues in the CDR3. Germline-derived CDR1 and CDR2 are ENHRY and SYGVKD.

This chain joins TRBV19 and TRBJ1-6; the D call of TRBD1 rests on TCRdb alone, since no DNA is present to check it. This CDR3 is 14 amino acids long. CDR1 is LNHDA, CDR2 SQIVND, per germline (reference sequence). The CDR3 here is CASSMGQGNSPLHF.

The rearrangement joins TRBV15 to TRBJ2-1; TCRdb's D call of TRBD1 is untestable without DNA. Per germline, CDR1 LNHNV and CDR2 YYDKDF (reference sequence). CDR3 length: 16 amino acids. CDR3 sequence: CATSYRGVSEYNEQFF.